This T cell receptor (beta chain) was sequenced for a study of regulatory T cells in long-lasting Graves disease. Regarding the study as a whole: TRBV28, TRBJ1-2 and TRBJ2-5 were segments that persistent disease favored. New patients shared approximately 1,000 public clonotypes, and persistent patients shared more, with 2,741.

Assembly of TCR beta libraries relied on iRepertoire HTBI primers together with Arm-PCR of CDR3 regions. MiXCR, applied by TCRdb to the multiplex PCR reads, yields one record per CDR3 protein. The sample includes 200,000 to 250,000 distinct CDR3 sequences, 20% of them seen just once. Time point specified: newly diagnosed GD, antithyroid drugs for less than 3 months. Isolated PBMC RNA provided the starting material for the TCR library. This clonotype occurred many times. Its antigen is currently unknown. In germline, CDR1 is SGHTA, CDR2 FQGTGA. After removal of 5 bases from V and 7 bases from J, the junction contained 9 bases not matched to a gene. The CDR3 is made up of 15 amino acids.

This rearrangement joins TRBV7-3 to TRBJ2-1, with 9 bases fitting TRBD1. The TCR was taken from a female donor with Graves disease. The sample in question was peripheral blood mononuclear cells (PBMCs), obtained at new diagnosis, from a patient treated with antithyroid drugs. The CDR3 is CASSLGTGKGNEQFF. The CDR3 DNA reads as TGTGCCAGCAGCCTGGGGACAGGGAAAGGGAATGAGCAGTTCTTC.